Below, 28 T cell receptor beta chains from the same sample are listed, as sequenced in a study of vaccination and CD4 T cells after COVID-19. Treatment of the sample: roughly 11-day PBMC culture with coronavirus spike peptide pools or control peptides (ViraFEST assay). Sequencing of DNA taken from cultured CD4+ T cells relied on the Oncomine TCR Beta short-read assay. MiXCR, applied by TCRdb to the PCR reads, yields one record per CDR3 protein. The table has fewer than 10,000 distinct CDR3 sequences, roughly three fifths seen once. The antigens of these receptors remain unknown. The sequenced material came from CD4+ T cells from blood, cultured in vitro. Source of these receptors: a human donor who had recovered from COVID-19.

This clonotype was detected a few times. The chain couples TRBV15 to TRBJ2-7, with D perhaps matching TRBD1 (6 bases). The CDR3 spans 14 residues. V lost 5 bases, J lost 1 base, and 12 bases lay in between. Germline V gene sequence: CDR1 LNHNV, CDR2 YYDKDF (reference sequence). The CDR3 loop is CATSPGAGSYEQYF. The CDR3 region has the DNA TGTGCCACCAGCCCAGGGGCAGGTTCCTACGAGCAGTACTTC.

The rearrangement links TRBV5-1 to TRBJ2-1; 8 bases line up with TRBD2. CDR1 is SGHRS and CDR2 is YFSETQ in the germline V gene. The CDR3 extends over 15 amino acids. V lost 4 bases to trimming and J lost 7 bases; unmatched junction nucleotides: 10. Here the CDR3 DNA reads TGCGCCAGCAGCGAACGGGGGGAGCGGGGGAATGAGCAGTTCTTC. Translation gives CASSERGERGNEQFF.

This rearrangement joins TRBV5-1 to TRBJ2-7, with D unclear. This CDR3 is built from 11 residues. The V and J ends lost 7 bases and 3 bases respectively, with 8 bases between them. From germline, CDR1 is SGHRS and CDR2 YFSETQ. For the CDR3, the DNA is TGCGCCAGCGGAGTCGGCTACGAGCAGTACTTC. Translated: CASGVGYEQYF.

This clonotype came up a few times. The CDR3 reads CASSLAGKSNYGYTF. The CDR3 DNA follows: TGTGCCAGCAGCTTAGCGGGGAAGTCCAACTATGGCTACACCTTC. The gene calls are TRBV7-2 and TRBJ1-2; no definite D call. Between the trimmed V and J ends, which lost 0 bases and 2 bases, there was a span of 10 bases. Germline CDR1 and CDR2: SGHTA and FQGNSA. This CDR3 has 15 residues.

The genes are TRBV28 and TRBJ1-3; no clear D gene. CDR3 length: 15 amino acids. With 3 bases removed from V and 5 bases from J, the gap between germline ends came to 14 bases. From germline, CDR1 is MDHEN and CDR2 SYDVKM. The CDR3 region is CASSFAGVERNTIYF. The DNA of the CDR3 is TGTGCCAGCAGTTTCGCCGGGGTAGAGAGAAACACCATATATTTT.

The CDR3 loop reads CATRRTSTDTQYF. For the CDR3, the DNA is TGTGCCACCAGACGGACTAGCACAGATACGCAGTATTTT. This sequence joins TRBV15 and TRBJ2-3; possible D gene TRBD2, 5 bases. Trimming pared 6 bases from V and 0 bases from J, leaving 7 bases between. From germline, CDR1 is LNHNV and CDR2 YYDKDF (reference sequence). The CDR3 consists of 13 residues.

The chain has TRBV18 and TRBJ1-2, with D unresolved. Germline V gene lookup returns CDR1 KGHSH and CDR2 LQKENI. The CDR3 is 13 amino acids. Trimming took off 5 bases at V and 2 bases at J, with 9 bases between the two ends. The CDR3 bases are TGTGCCAGCTCAGGTCTCGGCAACTATGGCTACACCTTC. Protein sequence: CASSGLGNYGYTF.

This chain connects TRBV28 to TRBJ1-5; D is perhaps TRBD1 (6 bases). The CDR3 has 16 amino acids. Germline V CDR1 and CDR2: MDHEN, SYDVKM. The V end lost 5 bases, the J end lost 4 bases, and 18 bases lay between the germline ends. The CDR3 DNA sequence: TGTGCCAGCAGTGCGGGGGGGGCGGCACCTAATCAGCCCCAGCATTTT. It translates to CASSAGGAAPNQPQHF. Supplemented by reference TRBV28 and TRBJ1-5, the full variable domain reads DVKVTQSSRYLVKRTGEKVFLECVQDMDHENMFWYRQDPGLGLRLIYFSYDVKMKEKGDIPEGYSVSREKKERFSLILESASTNQTSMYLCASSAGGAAPNQPQHFGDGTRLSIL.

V usage is TRBV4-2 and J usage is TRBJ2-5; D ambiguous. CDR1 and CDR2 (germline): LGHNA, YNFKEQ. CDR3 length: 17 residues. V was trimmed by 0 bases and J by 7 bases, leaving 21 bases between them. The DNA for the CDR3 is TGTGCCAGCAGCCAAGACCGCCCGGGCCCCACGATTGCGACCCAGTACTTC. Protein sequence: CASSQDRPGPTIATQYF.

The chain combines TRBV6-1 with TRBJ2-6; TRBD1 might be the D (5 bases). CDR3 length: 14 residues. CDR1 is MNHNS, CDR2 SASEGT, per germline. V dropped 8 bases and J dropped 1 base, with 9 bases sitting between them. CDR3 nucleotide sequence: TGTGCCAGCGGACATCGATCTGGGGCCAACGTCCTGACTTTC. This sequence encodes CASGHRSGANVLTF.

The chain combines TRBV20-1 with TRBJ2-7; 7 bases are shared with TRBD1. CDR1 and CDR2 from the germline V gene are DFQATT and SNEGSKA (reference sequence). The V gene end was trimmed by 6 bases and the J gene end by 2 bases; junction bases not matched to a gene: 16. CDR3 length equals 16 residues. Written as DNA, the CDR3 is TGCAGTGCGAGCGTCTGGGACAGCAAAAAAGCCTACGAGCAGTACTTC. Protein: CSASVWDSKKAYEQYF.

This chain links TRBV7-2 with TRBJ2-5; 10 nucleotides agree with TRBD1. Germline V CDR1 and CDR2: SGHTA, FQGNSA. Trimming removed 3 bases from V and 3 bases from J; junction bases left unmatched: 16. The CDR3 extends over 19 amino acids. CDR3 region: CASSFLRTSDRGSKETQYF. The CDR3 nucleotides are TGTGCCAGCAGCTTTCTTCGGACCTCGGACAGGGGGTCTAAAGAGACCCAGTACTTC.

The V call is TRBV20-1, the J call TRBJ2-7, with D possibly being TRBD1 (6 bases). The CDR3 is 13 amino acids. Germline values: CDR1 DFQATT, CDR2 SNEGSKA (reference sequence). Trimming removed 6 bases from V and 0 bases from J, with 12 bases in between. This CDR3 is CSAPGHSSYEQYF. The DNA of the CDR3 is TGCAGTGCGCCGGGACACTCCTCCTACGAGCAGTACTTC.

The V and J genes are TRBV27 and TRBJ2-1; 7 bases agree with TRBD1. Trimming cost V 6 bases and J 3 bases; bases outside gene matches: 11. Germline V gene sequence: CDR1 MNHEY, CDR2 SMNVEV (reference sequence). The CDR3 runs to 16 residues. The DNA of the CDR3 is TGTGCCAGCAGACCTGGGGGCAGGGGGATCTACAATGAGCAGTTCTTC. This translates into CASRPGGRGIYNEQFF.

The chain carries TRBV9 and TRBJ1-2, with a tentative D call TRBD1 (5 bases). This CDR3 spans 12 amino acids. Trimming left V 0 bases short and J 7 bases short, with 7 bases between. Germline CDR1 SGDLS, CDR2 YYNGEE. The CDR3 loop is CASSVGQFGYTF. DNA for the CDR3: TGTGCCAGCAGCGTAGGACAGTTTGGCTACACCTTC. Full variable domain (missing parts from reference TRBV9 and TRBJ1-2): DSGVTQTPKHLITATGQRVTLRCSPRSGDLSVYWYQQSLDQGLQFLIQYYNGEERAKGNILERFSAQQFPDLHSELNLSSLELGDSALYFCASSVGQFGYTFGSGTRLTVV.

This clonotype was counted between two and nine times. The genes are TRBV15 and TRBJ2-2, with TRBD2 as a possible D gene (7 bases). The germline CDR1 and CDR2 sequences are LNHNV and YYDKDF (reference sequence). Trimming took off 3 bases at V and 2 bases at J, with 13 bases between the two ends. CDR3 size: 16 residues. CDR3 nucleotides: TGTGCCACCAGCAGGGGAGGGGGGACCAACACCGGGGAGCTGTTTTTT. It yields the protein CATSRGGGTNTGELFF.

V and J are TRBV20-1 and TRBJ1-1; TRBD1 agrees at 11 bases. The CDR3 covers 16 residues. Germline loops: CDR1 DFQATT, CDR2 SNEGSKA (reference sequence). Trimming removed 0 bases from V and 6 bases from J; junction bases left unmatched: 9. The CDR3 loop is CSARDSGTGGVSEAFF. CDR3 coding DNA: TGCAGTGCTAGAGACTCTGGGACAGGGGGAGTTTCTGAAGCTTTCTTT.

The gene calls are TRBV6-2 or TRBV6-3 and TRBJ1-1; D is perhaps TRBD1 (5 bases). Germline lookup yields CDR1 MNHEY and CDR2 SVGEGT. Trimming cost V 8 bases and J 1 base, with 14 bases left between them. This CDR3 has 14 residues. For the CDR3, the DNA is TGTGCCAGCTGCAGGGCCGGTTCGAACACTGAAGCTTTCTTT. This gives the protein CASCRAGSNTEAFF.

The chain is built from TRBV5-1 and TRBJ1-2; 9 bases agree with TRBD1. The CDR3 is 17 residues long. The V and J ends lost 0 bases and 4 bases, in that order; junction bases with no gene match: 10. The germline gives CDR1 SGHRS, CDR2 YFSETQ. DNA of the CDR3: TGCGCCAGCAGCTTGGTTCGCTCCCCGGGACAGGGCTATGGCTACACCTTC. Amino acids: CASSLVRSPGQGYGYTF. Complete variable domain (other parts from reference TRBV5-1 and TRBJ1-2): KAGVTQTPRYLIKTRGQQVTLSCSPISGHRSVSWYQQTPGQGLQFLFEYFSETQRNKGNFPGRFSGRQFSNSRSEMNVSTLELGDSALYLCASSLVRSPGQGYGYTFGSGTRLTVV.

This sequence joins TRBV7-2 and TRBJ1-1; TRBD1 might be the D (5 bases). Germline values: CDR1 SGHTA, CDR2 FQGNSA. The V and J ends lost 5 bases and 0 bases respectively, with 7 bases between them. The CDR3 extends over 13 amino acids. The CDR3 nucleotides are TGTGCCAGCAGCGCGGACATGAACACTGAAGCTTTCTTT. Translated, it gives CASSADMNTEAFF. Full variable domain (outside the CDR3, taken from reference TRBV7-2 and TRBJ1-1): GAGVSQSPSNKVTEKGKDVELRCDPISGHTALYWYRQSLGQGLEFLIYFQGNSAPDKSGLPSDRFSAERTGGSVSTLTIQRTQQEDSAVYLCASSADMNTEAFFGQGTRLTVV.

The sample holds a few counts of this clonotype. J is TRBJ2-4 and V is TRBV9; 8 positions match TRBD2. V shed 0 bases and J 5 bases; nucleotides not matched to a gene: 4. CDR1 and CDR2 from the germline V gene are SGDLS and YYNGEE. The CDR3 has 15 amino acids. CDR3: CASSVESGRENIQYF. In nucleotides, the CDR3 is TGTGCCAGCAGCGTAGAGAGCGGGAGAGAAAACATTCAGTACTTC.

This chain joins TRBV11-2 and TRBJ2-3, with 10 bases matching TRBD2. The CDR3 loop spans 15 amino acids. V lost 8 bases, J lost 2 bases, and 7 bases stayed unmatched. The V gene's germline CDR1 is SGHAT and CDR2 FQNNGV. In DNA form, the CDR3 reads TGTGCCAGCCCCTGGACTAGCGGACCCACAGATACGCAGTATTTT. Translation: CASPWTSGPTDTQYF. The full variable domain, its missing parts supplied by reference TRBV11-2 and TRBJ2-3, is EAGVAQSPRYKIIEKRQSVAFWCNPISGHATLYWYQQILGQGPKLLIQFQNNGVVDDSQLPKDRFSAERLKGVDSTLKIQPAKLEDSAVYLCASPWTSGPTDTQYFGPGTRLTVL.

V is TRBV7-6 and J is TRBJ2-3; D gene ambiguous. This CDR3 region has 13 residues. Trimming removed 4 bases at V and 2 bases at J, with 7 bases between. CDR1 is SGHVS, CDR2 FNYEAQ, per germline. The CDR3 sequence is CASSSRTTDTQYF. CDR3 nucleotide sequence: TGTGCCAGCAGCTCGCGGACCACAGATACGCAGTATTTT.

The chain uses TRBV2 and TRBJ2-5; D may be TRBD1 or TRBD2 (5 bases each). Germline CDR1 reads SNHLY; CDR2 reads FYNNEI. This CDR3 region has 14 residues. With 7 bases removed from V and 4 bases from J, the gap between germline ends came to 16 bases. The CDR3 loop is CASNPGGPGETQYF. The CDR3 DNA is TGTGCCAGCAACCCTGGGGGTCCAGGAGAGACCCAGTACTTC.

This clonotype was picked up a small number of times. J is TRBJ2-1 and V is TRBV24-1; D assignment may be TRBD1 or TRBD2 (5 bases each). CDR1 is KGHDR, CDR2 SFDVKD, per germline. The CDR3 runs to 11 residues. V shed 10 bases and J shed 8 bases, with 11 bases lying between them. Written as DNA, the CDR3 is TGTGCCACTAGCGACAGCGATGAGCAGTTCTTC. Its protein is CATSDSDEQFF.

The V gene is TRBV27, the J gene TRBJ2-6; TRBD1 matches 7 bases. CDR3 size: 17 residues. Germline V CDR1 and CDR2: MNHEY, SMNVEV (reference sequence). With V trimmed by 5 bases and J by 0 bases, 7 bases remained unmatched. CDR3 amino acids: CASSTRDSSSGANVLTF. CDR3 DNA sequence: TGTGCCAGCAGTACCCGGGACAGTAGCTCTGGGGCCAACGTCCTGACTTTC.

This clonotype showed up just a few times. The gene calls are TRBV6-1 and TRBJ2-5, with 11 positions matching TRBD1. The length of the CDR3 is 16 residues. Germline CDR1 reads MNHNS; CDR2 reads SASEGT. The V gene end was trimmed by 5 bases and the J gene end by 5 bases; junction bases not matched to a gene: 10. For the CDR3, the DNA is TGTGCCAGCAGTCCCCGGACAGGGGGCTTGCGGGAGACCCAGTACTTC. As protein: CASSPRTGGLRETQYF.

The sample holds a few counts of this clonotype. The rearrangement joins TRBV15 to TRBJ2-5; weak D call: TRBD1 (7 bases). Per the germline V gene, CDR1 is LNHNV and CDR2 is YYDKDF (reference sequence). The CDR3 contains 16 residues. With 1 base removed from V and 3 bases from J, the gap between germline ends came to 15 bases. In nucleotides, the CDR3 is TGTGCCACCAGCAGAGGGAGGGGTGACAGGGAAGAGACCCAGTACTTC. Amino acids: CATSRGRGDREETQYF.